This TCR beta chain derives from a study of blood T cell repertoires in COVID-19 (dated by TCRdb to about 2020). Study-wide context: Collaborator samples came from the United States, Italy and Spain and covered acute and convalescent phases of COVID-19. The repertoires were made available in a free public database intended to serve as a resource for research on the immune response to SARS-CoV-2. Deeply sampled blood TCRbeta repertoires from subjects exposed to, actively infected with, or recovered from COVID-19 were included in the dataset. The sample metadata nearly always contained a de-identified subject ID, COVID-19 status, age in years and sex. Where available, HLA class I and class II types were taken from metadata supplied by the sample provider and were not determined by assay-based typing. The samples were drawn from the first 160 participants of the ongoing ImmuneRACE study and from 1,254 subjects provided by 6 global collaborators. The material from the prospective study consisted of cDNA or gDNA derived from T cells, B-cell-depleted T cells, or PBMCs. Findings and caveats that apply to the study as a whole: The quantity of clinical and demographic metadata differed by source and by participant and was supplied without curation.

The immunoSEQ Assay, a bias-controlled multiplex PCR, was used to amplify TCRbeta CDR3 regions from genomic DNA. Per the original workflow: Nucleated cell counts per sample were estimated from amplification of reference gene primers within the assay. To quantify the absolute abundance of each unique TCRbeta CDR3 rearrangement, sequence reads were collapsed and filtered. For each sample, productive Simpson clonality was calculated by taking the square root of Simpson's diversity index across productive rearrangements. TCRdb carries this immuneACCESS record with in-frame sequences only. Its versions omit some clonotypes, under half of them owing to an unresolved V gene in the studies checked, with the rest unexplained. V and J calls and clone size are as listed in that table; D and trimming were resolved from the DNA. In all, the sample holds 340,000 or so clones, and around 85% of those were seen once. The ten largest account for 3.5% to 4.5% of the sample.

V was cut back by 7 bases and J by 1 base, leaving a gap of 13 bases between them. CDR1 and CDR2 are read off the germline V gene as MDHEN and SYDVKM. The CDR3 sequence holds 14 residues, the cysteine and phenylalanine included. CDR3 DNA only is kept here, 42 bases in frame from base 1. Participants in the prospective study were aged roughly 18 to 89 years, lived in 20 to 30 United States geographic areas, and enrolled through a virtual design. In the prospective study, cohorts were assigned on the basis of participant-reported clinical history obtained from a screening survey and a study questionnaire. Each participant in the prospective study had whole blood, serum and a nasopharyngeal or oropharyngeal swab collected by mobile phlebotomists. Participants in the prospective study had the option to provide additional blood draws and questionnaires over an approximately 2-month period. Blood samples from the prospective study were shipped frozen or at room temperature prior to DNA extraction.

A word on this clone: The specificity of this receptor is unknown. The sample holds no much larger clone one base away, and base qualities are not on file.

The TCR originated in a woman aged 40 to 50 with acute COVID-19. Sequencing input: PBMCs or T cells enriched from blood (not recorded which). Here the chain combines TRBV28 and TRBJ1-1, with TRBD1 as a weak D call on 6 bases. The DNA sequence follows: TGTGCCAGCATAGTACAGGGTGAGAACACTGAAGCTTTCTTT. This gives the protein CASIVQGENTEAFF.